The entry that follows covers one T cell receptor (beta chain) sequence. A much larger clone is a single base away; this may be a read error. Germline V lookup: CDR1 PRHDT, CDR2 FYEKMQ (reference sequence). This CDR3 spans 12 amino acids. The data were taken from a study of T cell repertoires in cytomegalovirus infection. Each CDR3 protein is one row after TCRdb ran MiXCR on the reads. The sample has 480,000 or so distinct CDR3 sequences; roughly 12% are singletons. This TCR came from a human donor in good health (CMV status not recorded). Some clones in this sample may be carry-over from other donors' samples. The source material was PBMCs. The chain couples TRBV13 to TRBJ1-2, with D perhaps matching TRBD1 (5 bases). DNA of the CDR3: TGTGCCAGCGGCTTACGGGCAGGGGGCTACACCTTC. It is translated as CASGLRAGGYTF.